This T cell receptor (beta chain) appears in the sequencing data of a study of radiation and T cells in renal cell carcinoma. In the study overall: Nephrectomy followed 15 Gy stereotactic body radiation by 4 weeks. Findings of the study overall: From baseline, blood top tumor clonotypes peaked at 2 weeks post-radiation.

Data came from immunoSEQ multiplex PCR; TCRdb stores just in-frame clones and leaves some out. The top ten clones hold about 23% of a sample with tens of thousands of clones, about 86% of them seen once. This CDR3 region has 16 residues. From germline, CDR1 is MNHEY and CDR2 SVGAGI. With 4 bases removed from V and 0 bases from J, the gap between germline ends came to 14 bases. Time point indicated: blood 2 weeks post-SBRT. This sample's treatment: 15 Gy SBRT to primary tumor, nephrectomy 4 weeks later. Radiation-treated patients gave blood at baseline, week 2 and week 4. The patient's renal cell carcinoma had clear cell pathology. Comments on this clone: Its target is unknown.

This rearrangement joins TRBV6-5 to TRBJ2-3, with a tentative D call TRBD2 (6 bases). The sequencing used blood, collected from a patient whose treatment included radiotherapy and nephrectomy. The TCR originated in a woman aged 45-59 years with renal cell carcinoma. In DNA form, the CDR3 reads TGTGCCAGCAGTTCGCGGACGGGAGAGAGCACAGATACGCAGTATTTT. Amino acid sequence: CASSSRTGESTDTQYF.